This T cell receptor (beta chain) emerged from a study of blood T cell repertoires in COVID-19. Study as a whole: T cells, B-cell-depleted T cells, or PBMCs provided the cDNA or gDNA that served as material.

TCRdb's table, derived via immunoSEQ multiplex PCR, lists solely in-frame clones and lacks some. The sample lists 45,000 to 60,000 clones, more than 70% occurring once. The receptor comes from an older man with active COVID-19. The sample comprised peripheral blood.

CDR3 amino acids: CASSQTGAADTEAFF. CDR3 DNA sequence: TGCGCCAGCAGCCAAACAGGGGCGGCCGACACTGAAGCTTTCTTT. The J gene is TRBJ1-1, the V gene TRBV5-1; 7 bases are shared with TRBD1. The length of the CDR3 is 15 residues. Germline assignment: CDR1 SGHRS and CDR2 YFSETQ. V lost 4 bases to trimming and J lost 3 bases; unmatched junction nucleotides: 9.